A selection of T cell receptor beta chains follows, all from one sample in a study of circulating and synovial CD4+ cells in juvenile arthritis. Libraries were prepared by immunoSEQ multiplex PCR; TCRdb keeps only in-frame clonotypes and omits some of them. Found here are around 35,000 clones, just under 97% of them singletons; the top ten hold approximately 0.17%. Sequencing was carried out using CD4+ T cells from blood. These receptors all stem from a human donor with juvenile idiopathic arthritis. CDR3s include the opening cysteine and the closing phenylalanine or tryptophan.

CASSLGGANYGYTF	TRBV5-4	TRBJ1-2
CASSVDRAIGGYTF	TRBV9	TRBJ1-2
CASSDTGTTQEKLFF	TRBV6-5	TRBJ1-4
CASSYEGLLYNEQFF	TRBV5-4	TRBJ2-1
CASSLEQGGNQPQHF	TRBV7-2	TRBJ1-5
CSASRAEQFF	TRBV20-1	TRBJ2-1
CASSPRPQRGAQETQYF	TRBV4-3	TRBJ2-5
CASSRNTDTQYF	TRBV18	TRBJ2-3
CASSEGTGAHEQYF	TRBV6-1	TRBJ2-7
CASSTRAGASQVEQFF	TRBV4-2	TRBJ2-1
CASSSQQRESTDTQYF	TRBV28	TRBJ2-3
CASGYGLNSVTGYTF	TRBV12-5	TRBJ1-2
CAWSPRGWETQYF	TRBV30	TRBJ2-5
CASSPRSSGGSSYNEQFF	TRBV4-2	TRBJ2-1
CASSIGVLRGYGYTF	TRBV19	TRBJ1-2
CATFTQGVGGKEKLFF	TRBV28	TRBJ1-4
CASSIGLARGAFF	TRBV19	TRBJ1-1
CASSRDRDQETQYF	TRBV5-4	TRBJ2-5
CASSRGGRTNEKLFF	TRBV27	TRBJ1-4
CASTKGAIQETQYF	TRBV7-2	TRBJ2-5
CASAQGGDYGYTF	TRBV19	TRBJ1-2
CASGGTRTDTQYF	TRBV19	TRBJ2-3
CASSVRGQGADEQYF	TRBV11-2	TRBJ2-7
CATSRGSGGQETQYF	TRBV15	TRBJ2-5
CASSLEGYSNQPQHF	TRBV27	TRBJ1-5
CASSEPGRRFAEAFF	TRBV6-1	TRBJ1-1
CASSLGTGTDTQYF	TRBV11-3	TRBJ2-3
CASSHPPISGHQETQYF	TRBV4-1	TRBJ2-5
CASKTGASTDTQYF	TRBV6-1	TRBJ2-3
CASSPLSGKLFF	TRBV4-1	TRBJ1-4
CASSSPGGVTDTQYF	TRBV5-6	TRBJ2-3
CAWRIPQRTGQSIEKLFF	TRBV30	TRBJ1-4
CASSSQTSGSYEQYF	TRBV5-4	TRBJ2-7
CASSVGGGNTGELFF	TRBV9	TRBJ2-2
CASTQPGTGSYEQYF	TRBV28	TRBJ2-7
CASSLVRVGRYEQYF	TRBV7-2	TRBJ2-7
CSVVGRLAKNIQYF	TRBV29-1	TRBJ2-4
CACPRADREFRNEKLFF	TRBV30	TRBJ1-4
CASSPGRGQGGSTF	TRBV7-3	TRBJ1-2
CASSQGNAGTGELFF	TRBV4-1	TRBJ2-2
CASSSREGDRQTSTDTQYF	TRBV9	TRBJ2-3
CASSYRRGTEAFF	TRBV6-5	TRBJ1-1
CASGPGHLSGNTIYF	TRBV19	TRBJ1-3
CASSYQTGIGQPQHF	TRBV2	TRBJ1-5
CAWRWGLAGNEQFF	TRBV30	TRBJ2-1
CASAGERDYPYEQYF	TRBV2	TRBJ2-7
CAISGDRGSTDTQYF	TRBV10-3	TRBJ2-3
CASSASRSGRATDTQYF	TRBV5-4	TRBJ2-3
CAWSDPGGGGGYTF	TRBV30	TRBJ1-2
CASSFRYSYNEQFF	TRBV6-5	TRBJ2-1
CASSLSGVEGYTF	TRBV28	TRBJ1-2
CASSSNGGAPIYGYTF	TRBV5-6	TRBJ1-2
CASSLVTDPNYGYTF	TRBV7-2	TRBJ1-2
CASSTTGNYGYTF	TRBV7-9	TRBJ1-2
CAWNSGTGTQETQYF	TRBV30	TRBJ2-5
CASSLGQATNEKLFF	TRBV5-6	TRBJ1-4
CASSPSLSGRGTGELFF	TRBV5-4	TRBJ2-2